The 18 T cell receptor beta chains reported below all come from one sample, sequenced in a study of T cell responses to AZD1222 COVID-19 vaccine. The table came from immunoSEQ multiplex PCR; TCRdb's copy has only in-frame clones and leaves some out. The table records fewer than 65,000 clones, approximately 88% of them present only once. The sequenced sample was peripheral blood, obtained 28 days after the second AZD1222 dose. The source of these receptors is an adult who received the AZD1222 COVID-19 vaccine.

This sequence joins TRBV6-5 and TRBJ2-1; no clear D. The germline V and J ends were trimmed by 3 bases and 9 bases, with 21 bases remaining between them. Germline V gene lookup returns CDR1 MNHEY and CDR2 SVGAGI. The CDR3 has 16 amino acids. CDR3 amino acids: CASSYRATVTRAEQFF. Here the CDR3 DNA reads TGTGCCAGCAGTTATCGGGCAACGGTAACCCGCGCTGAGCAGTTCTTC.

The chain employs TRBV28 and TRBJ1-4, with D tentatively TRBD1 (5 bases). The CDR3 covers 12 residues. Germline values: CDR1 MDHEN, CDR2 SYDVKM. V lost 8 bases to trimming and J lost 5 bases, with 9 bases between them. This CDR3 reads CASDSLNEKLFF. Written as DNA, the CDR3 is TGTGCCAGCGACAGTCTCAATGAAAAACTGTTTTTT. Full variable domain (remainder filled in from reference TRBV28 and TRBJ1-4): DVKVTQSSRYLVKRTGEKVFLECVQDMDHENMFWYRQDPGLGLRLIYFSYDVKMKEKGDIPEGYSVSREKKERFSLILESASTNQTSMYLCASDSLNEKLFFGSGTQLSVL.

This clone was recorded a few times. V and J are TRBV24-1 and TRBJ2-7; TRBD1 agrees at 8 bases. The CDR3 is made up of 15 amino acids. V gave up 2 bases and J gave up 3 bases; unmatched junction bases: 5. Germline CDR1 reads KGHDR; CDR2 reads SFDVKD. The CDR3 bases are TGTGCCACCAGTGATTCGGGACAGGCGTTCTACGAGCAGTACTTC. Its translation: CATSDSGQAFYEQYF.

J is TRBJ2-3 and V is TRBV28, with 9 bases lining up with TRBD1. CDR1 MDHEN and CDR2 SYDVKM come from the germline V gene. This CDR3 contains 13 residues. The ends lost 4 bases at V and 5 bases at J; junction bases unmatched: 1. For the CDR3, the DNA is TGTGCCAGCAGTTCGACAGGGGGAGATACGCAGTATTTT. Translation gives CASSSTGGDTQYF.

The V gene is TRBV5-1, the J gene TRBJ2-7; no clear D gene. Per the germline V gene, CDR1 is SGHRS and CDR2 is YFSETQ. Between the trimmed V and J ends, which lost 0 bases and 1 base, there was a span of 17 bases. CDR3 length equals 17 residues. The CDR3 sequence: CASSLVRSSEISYEQYF. Here the CDR3 DNA reads TGCGCCAGCAGCTTGGTCAGGTCCTCGGAGATATCCTACGAGCAGTACTTC. The variable domain in full, with the rest retrieved from reference TRBV5-1 and TRBJ2-7, is KAGVTQTPRYLIKTRGQQVTLSCSPISGHRSVSWYQQTPGQGLQFLFEYFSETQRNKGNFPGRFSGRQFSNSRSEMNVSTLELGDSALYLCASSLVRSSEISYEQYFGPGTRLTVT.

The V gene is TRBV2, the J gene TRBJ2-7, with TRBD1 matching 7 bases. This CDR3 region has 13 residues. The V gene end was trimmed by 7 bases and the J gene end by 3 bases; junction bases not matched to a gene: 6. Looked up from germline, CDR1 is SNHLY and CDR2 is FYNNEI. This chain's CDR3 is CASTPGTDYEQYF. CDR3 bases: TGTGCCAGCACACCCGGGACAGACTACGAGCAGTACTTC.

CDR3 sequence (DNA): TGTGCCAGCTCACCAAGGCGGATAGCGGGTGTCGATGAGCAGTTCTTC. Protein product: CASSPRRIAGVDEQFF. The V call is TRBV18, the J call TRBJ2-1; 7 positions agree with TRBD2. The CDR3 runs 16 residues. The junction had 12 bases not matched to a gene; V was cut back by 2 bases and J by 8 bases. In germline, CDR1 is KGHSH, CDR2 LQKENI.

The J gene is TRBJ1-4, the V gene TRBV6-5; maybe TRBD1 (5 bases). V was pared by 4 bases and J by 7 bases, with 13 bases between. The CDR3 covers 14 residues. Germline V gene lookup returns CDR1 MNHEY and CDR2 SVGAGI. The CDR3 DNA sequence: TGTGCCAGCAGTTTGGGGGGATCAATTGAAAAACTGTTTTTT. It yields the protein CASSLGGSIEKLFF.

This sequence joins TRBV29-1 and TRBJ1-2; D gene uncertain. This CDR3 has 13 residues. Germline-derived CDR1 and CDR2 are SQVTM and ANQGSEA. V gave up 0 bases and J gave up 8 bases, with 13 bases separating them. CDR3 in DNA: TGCAGCGTTGAAGATCTGTCCCTATGGGGCTACACCTTC. Amino acids: CSVEDLSLWGYTF.

The rearrangement links TRBV2 to TRBJ2-3, with D perhaps TRBD1 (5 bases). V lost 3 bases and J 2 bases, leaving 12 bases between the germline ends. The length of the CDR3 is 15 residues. The germline V gene encodes CDR1 SNHLY and CDR2 FYNNEI. This CDR3 reads CASSDVAGHTDTQYF. The DNA of the CDR3 is TGTGCCAGCAGTGACGTAGCTGGACACACAGATACGCAGTATTTT.

The rearrangement uses TRBV30 and TRBJ2-1; TRBD1 might be the D (5 bases). The CDR3 runs 12 residues. CDR1 GTSNPN and CDR2 SVGIG come from the germline V gene (reference sequence). V was cut by 0 bases and J by 13 bases, with 13 bases left in between. CDR3 bases: TGTGCCTGGAGTGTACCAGGGTCATTTCAGTTCTTC. It specifies CAWSVPGSFQFF.

The chain joins TRBV7-2 to TRBJ2-2; D unresolved. The CDR3 has 14 residues. V was cut by 3 bases and J by 0 bases, with 5 bases left in between. Germline V gene data show CDR1 as SGHTA and CDR2 as FQGNSA. The CDR3 loop reads CASSFSANTGELFF. CDR3 DNA: TGTGCCAGCAGCTTCTCCGCGAACACCGGGGAGCTGTTTTTT.

V gene TRBV30 combines with J gene TRBJ2-5, with D maybe TRBD1 (5 bases). Trimming took 1 base from V and 6 from J, leaving 9 bases between them. This CDR3 has 12 amino acids. Germline CDR1 reads GTSNPN; CDR2 reads SVGIG (reference sequence). This chain's CDR3 is CAWSGGIKTQYF. The CDR3 region has the DNA TGTGCCTGGAGTGGGGGCATAAAGACCCAGTACTTC.

The chain employs TRBV19 and TRBJ1-2; D may be TRBD1 (6 bases). Trimming stripped 3 bases from V and 4 bases from J, with 15 bases between. This CDR3 is built from 15 residues. Germline CDR1 and CDR2: LNHDA and SQIVND (reference sequence). CDR3 bases: TGTGCCAGTAGTATCGACTTGGACAGACTCTATGGCTACACCTTC. Translation gives CASSIDLDRLYGYTF.

The V gene is TRBV30, the J gene TRBJ1-6; D is ambiguous. V lost 4 bases, J lost 7 bases, and 14 bases lay in between. The CDR3 extends over 14 amino acids. Germline assignment: CDR1 GTSNPN and CDR2 SVGIG (reference sequence). In nucleotides, the CDR3 is TGTGCCTGGACGTACGGACGACGGAATTCACCCCTCCACTTT. Protein product: CAWTYGRRNSPLHF.

The genes are TRBV19 and TRBJ1-2; no reliable D call. In germline, CDR1 is LNHDA, CDR2 SQIVND (reference sequence). Between the trimmed V and J ends, which lost 5 bases and 5 bases, there was a span of 21 bases. The CDR3 runs 16 residues. CDR3: CASSRSALSGSYGYTF. Here the CDR3 DNA reads TGTGCCAGTAGTCGGTCGGCTTTATCTGGCTCGTATGGCTACACCTTC.

This clone was seen a handful of times. The chain couples TRBV6-4 to TRBJ2-1; 9 bases align to TRBD2. From germline, CDR1 is MRHNA and CDR2 SNTAGT. This CDR3 spans 14 amino acids. With 4 bases clipped from V and 8 bases from J, the junction kept 6 bases outside the gene matches. CDR3 in DNA: TGTGCCAGCAGTGTAAGCGGGAGGAGCGATGAGCAGTTCTTC. It specifies CASSVSGRSDEQFF.

The chain links TRBV27 to TRBJ2-7; the match to TRBD2 covers 10 bases. V lost 2 bases and J lost 6; bases outside the gene matches: 7. The CDR3 has 15 residues. Germline V gene data show CDR1 as MNHEY and CDR2 as SMNVEV (reference sequence). CDR3 DNA: TGTGCCAGCAGTTTAACTAGCGGGGCCCCCCTCGAGCAGTACTTC. It codes for CASSLTSGAPLEQYF.